Below, 32 T cell receptor beta chains from the same sample are listed, as sequenced in a study of Graves' ophthalmopathy and Graves' hyperthyroidism. Amplification from RNA transcripts yielded the TCR beta CDR3 regions. The first-round RT-PCR employed HTBI primers together with the Qiagen OneStep RT-PCR kit. A multiplex PCR was then performed as the second round. Via MiXCR, TCRdb re-called the multiplex PCR reads, giving one row per CDR3 protein. The table lists 680,000 or so distinct CDR3 sequences, 22% of them singletons, with around 7% in the top ten. Sample: peripheral blood. Receptor source: a woman younger than 30 with stable Graves' hyperthyroidism. Some clones in this sample may be carry-over from other donors' samples.

This clonotype was picked up many times. This chain links TRBV10-3 with TRBJ2-5; D is uncertain. Germline CDR1 and CDR2: ENHRY and SYGVKD. The CDR3 has 12 amino acids. The V gene lost 2 bases and the J gene lost 7 bases, with 8 bases spanning the gap. In DNA form, the CDR3 reads TGTGCCATCAGTGAGGAAGAGGTGACCCAGTACTTC. Translating gives CAISEEEVTQYF.

There are many counts of this clonotype. The chain links TRBV19 to TRBJ2-2; tentatively, D is TRBD2 (6 bases). CDR3 length equals 14 residues. V was cut by 4 bases and J by 4 bases, with 10 bases left in between. Looked up from germline, CDR1 is LNHDA and CDR2 is SQIVND (reference sequence). CDR3 nucleotide sequence: TGTGCCAGTAGTAGGGACTTGTTCACCGGGGAGCTGTTTTTT. Amino acids: CASSRDLFTGELFF.

In its sample, this clonotype was seen many times. The V gene is TRBV2, the J gene TRBJ2-2; the D is unclear. This CDR3 spans 13 amino acids. From germline, CDR1 is SNHLY and CDR2 FYNNEI. Trimming stripped 4 bases from V and 3 bases from J, with 6 bases between. CDR3 sequence (DNA): TGTGCCAGCAGTGTCGGGTACACCGGGGAGCTGTTTTTT. It specifies CASSVGYTGELFF.

The table lists this clonotype with many counts. This chain links TRBV5-6 with TRBJ2-5; D is uncertain. The CDR3 covers 13 residues. Trimming took 7 bases from V and 1 from J, leaving 11 bases between them. The germline gives CDR1 SGHDT, CDR2 YYEEEE. CDR3 in amino acids: CASLARVQETQYF. The CDR3 bases are TGTGCCAGCCTCGCCCGAGTCCAAGAGACCCAGTACTTC.

The genes are TRBV7-8 and TRBJ1-5; maybe TRBD1 (5 bases). The CDR3 is made up of 14 amino acids. V lost 1 base and J lost 4, with 8 bases in between. CDR1 SGHVS and CDR2 FQNEAQ come from the germline V gene. The CDR3: CASSLGDLNQPQHF. DNA of the CDR3: TGTGCCAGCAGCTTAGGGGACTTAAATCAGCCCCAGCATTTT.

This clonotype has only one observation. Given the absence of the conserved phenylalanine or tryptophan at the CDR3 end, a read error is likely. This sequence joins TRBV13 and TRBJ2-5; 7 bases are shared with TRBD1. Germline CDR1 and CDR2: PRHDT and FYEKMQ (reference sequence). CDR3 size: 16 residues. For the CDR3, the DNA is TGTGTCAGCAGCCCGCAGGGGACAGAATTTCAAGAGACCCAGTACATC. This encodes CVSSPQGTEFQETQYI.

This clonotype was detected many times. The chain recombines TRBV29-1 with TRBJ2-5, with TRBD1 identical over 7 bases. V shed 6 bases and J 3 bases; nucleotides not matched to a gene: 4. CDR1 is SQVTM, CDR2 ANQGSEA, per germline. The CDR3 spans 12 residues. The CDR3 bases are TGCAGCGTAGCTACAGGGGAAGAGACCCAGTACTTC. This translates into CSVATGEETQYF.

Ten or more counts support this clonotype. The rearrangement links TRBV6-1 to TRBJ2-7; TRBD2 aligns across 12 bases. This CDR3 comprises 15 residues. Germline V lookup: CDR1 MNHNS, CDR2 SASEGT. V lost 2 bases and J lost 4; bases outside the gene matches: 3. The chain's CDR3 is CASSESSGRAYEQYF. The CDR3 DNA is TGTGCCAGCAGTGAATCTAGCGGGAGGGCTTACGAGCAGTACTTC.

Concerning this clonotype itself: In this CDR3 the conserved last residue, phenylalanine or tryptophan, is missing, so a read error is likely. The genes are TRBV6-5 and TRBJ1-1, with D perhaps TRBD1 (5 bases). Germline V gene data show CDR1 as MNHEY and CDR2 as SVGAGI. The CDR3 is made up of 15 amino acids. The chain's CDR3 is CASSSGYVGGTGAFV. CDR3 nucleotides: TGTGCCAGCAGTTCTGGATACGTAGGAGGGACTGGAGCTTTCGTT.

This clonotype was recorded many times. A much more abundant neighbour one base away suggests this may be a read error. V gene TRBV6-2 or TRBV6-3 combines with J gene TRBJ2-2; D may be TRBD1 (6 bases). The CDR3 extends over 14 amino acids. Germline loops: CDR1 MNHEY, CDR2 SVGEGT. V was cut by 6 bases and J by 1 base, with 9 bases left in between. The CDR3 spells CASSMTGNTGELFF. The CDR3 nucleotides read TGTGCCAGCAGCATGACAGGGAACACCGGGGAGCTGTTTTTT.

This clonotype appeared many times. The chain links TRBV30 to TRBJ1-1, with D possibly TRBD1 on 6 matching bases. CDR3 length equals 15 residues. Looked up from germline, CDR1 is GTSNPN and CDR2 is SVGIG (reference sequence). V gave up 2 bases and J gave up 2 bases, with 15 bases separating them. The CDR3 DNA sequence: TGTGCCTGGAGTCCTCTGGACAGTCGAAACACTGAAGCTTTCTTT. Translation: CAWSPLDSRNTEAFF. Together with reference TRBV30 and TRBJ1-1, the CDR3 gives the full variable domain: SQTIHQWPATLVQPVGSPLSLECTVEGTSNPNLYWYRQAAGRGLQLLFYSVGIGQISSEVPQNLSASRPQDRQFILSSKKLLLSDSGFYLCAWSPLDSRNTEAFFGQGTRLTVV.

This chain connects TRBV6-1 to TRBJ2-5, with D perhaps TRBD1 or TRBD2 (6 bases each). V dropped 1 base and J dropped 5 bases, with 20 bases sitting between them. Germline lookup yields CDR1 MNHNS and CDR2 SASEGT. The CDR3 contains 17 residues. The CDR3 nucleotides are TGTGCCAGCAGTGAAGGACCACACGGGGGCCCCAGCGAGACCCAGTACTTC. Residues: CASSEGPHGGPSETQYF.

This clonotype appeared many times. The chain couples TRBV2 to TRBJ2-5; D unclear. V was trimmed by 6 bases and J by 4 bases, leaving 15 bases between them. Per the germline V gene, CDR1 is SNHLY and CDR2 is FYNNEI. This CDR3 region has 14 residues. This CDR3 is CASRQEYLRETQYF. The CDR3 DNA is TGTGCCAGCAGACAAGAGTACCTGAGAGAGACCCAGTACTTC.

This clonotype was seen at least ten times. The J gene is TRBJ1-1, the V gene TRBV2, with D hard to call. Germline V gene sequence: CDR1 SNHLY, CDR2 FYNNEI. The CDR3 length is 15 residues. Trimming pared 6 bases from V and 0 bases from J, leaving 14 bases between. The CDR3 DNA reads as TGTGCCAGCAGCGTACCCGACACAGTGAACACTGAAGCTTTCTTT. Its translation: CASSVPDTVNTEAFF. Drawing the rest from reference TRBV2 and TRBJ1-1, the complete variable domain is EPEVTQTPSHQVTQMGQEVILRCVPISNHLYFYWYRQILGQKVEFLVSFYNNEISEKSEIFDDQFSVERPDGSNFTLKIRSTKLEDSAMYFCASSVPDTVNTEAFFGQGTRLTVV.

The table lists this clonotype with many counts. V gene TRBV19 combines with J gene TRBJ2-5; a possible D gene is TRBD2 (6 bases). The CDR3 covers 16 residues. The germline V and J ends were trimmed by 0 bases and 2 bases, with 13 bases remaining between them. Germline V gene sequence: CDR1 LNHDA, CDR2 SQIVND (reference sequence). The DNA of the CDR3 is TGTGCCAGTAGTATAGATTCAGGACGGGGGCAAGAGACCCAGTACTTC. This sequence encodes CASSIDSGRGQETQYF.

The chain has TRBV6-1 and TRBJ2-7; D may correspond to TRBD1 or TRBD2 (5 bases each). Per germline, CDR1 MNHNS and CDR2 SASEGT. The CDR3 runs 15 residues. V lost 8 bases to trimming and J lost 5 bases, with 22 bases between them. The CDR3 spells CASSTGASRLNEQYF. CDR3 DNA: TGTGCCAGCTCAACCGGGGCTAGTCGTCTTAACGAGCAGTACTTC.

The chain links TRBV6-1 to TRBJ1-1; weak D call: TRBD1 (6 bases). Germline V gene data show CDR1 as MNHNS and CDR2 as SASEGT. V shed 4 bases and J shed 4 bases, with 13 bases lying between them. This CDR3 has 14 residues. The CDR3 region has the DNA TGTGCCAGCAGTGGAGACAGGACTGGCACTGAAGCTTTCTTT. Amino acid sequence: CASSGDRTGTEAFF.

This clonotype was picked up a small number of times. The gene calls are TRBV29-1 and TRBJ2-6; D possibly corresponds to TRBD2 (6 bases). V was trimmed by 0 bases and J by 2 bases, leaving 11 bases between them. The germline gives CDR1 SQVTM, CDR2 ANQGSEA. The CDR3 spans 16 residues. Here the CDR3 DNA reads TGCAGCGTTGAAGATCAGGAGGGCGCTGGGGCCAACGTCCTGACTTTC. Amino acids: CSVEDQEGAGANVLTF.

The V and J genes are TRBV4-1 and TRBJ2-7, with D possibly being TRBD2 (6 bases). Germline-derived CDR1 and CDR2 are MGHRA and YSYEKL. The CDR3 covers 18 residues. Trimming cost V 1 base and J 1 base, with 20 bases left between them. The CDR3 reads CASSQVAGLGGISYEQYF. Written as DNA, the CDR3 is TGCGCCAGCAGCCAAGTAGCAGGGCTTGGCGGGATTTCCTACGAGCAGTACTTC.

Many counts were recorded for this clonotype. The V gene is TRBV6-1, the J gene TRBJ1-6, with D perhaps TRBD1 (5 bases). The V end was cut by 4 bases, the J end by 2 bases, with 6 bases between. The germline gives CDR1 MNHNS, CDR2 SASEGT. CDR3 length: 14 amino acids. CDR3 nucleotides: TGTGCCAGCAGTGCGGGACCCTATAATTCACCCCTCCACTTT. As protein: CASSAGPYNSPLHF.

This clonotype was seen at least ten times. J is TRBJ2-4 and V is TRBV11-2, with D possibly being TRBD1 (5 bases). V lost 0 bases to trimming and J lost 3 bases, with 18 bases between them. The CDR3 consists of 18 residues. Germline V CDR1 and CDR2: SGHAT, FQNNGV. In DNA, the CDR3 is TGTGCCAGCAGCTTAGAAAATGTCAGGGAAGACGGCAAAAACATTCAGTACTTC. Residues: CASSLENVREDGKNIQYF.

Ten or more counts support this clonotype. The chain combines TRBV27 with TRBJ2-7; 10 nucleotides align to TRBD1. The CDR3 covers 14 residues. In germline, CDR1 is MNHEY, CDR2 SMNVEV (reference sequence). J was trimmed by 1 base and V by 8 bases; bases with no gene match: 5. This CDR3 is CASFRTGGSYEQYF. The CDR3 bases are TGTGCCAGCTTTAGGACAGGGGGGTCCTACGAGCAGTACTTC.

This clonotype was observed at least ten times. The V call is TRBV6-1, the J call TRBJ1-2, with D perhaps matching TRBD1 (6 bases). Germline V CDR1 and CDR2: MNHNS, SASEGT. CDR3 length equals 13 residues. Trimming cost V 6 bases and J 13 bases, with 21 bases left between them. CDR3: CASRARPGHFFTF. The CDR3 DNA is TGTGCCAGCAGGGCCCGACCGGGACATTTCTTCACCTTC.

In its sample, this clonotype was seen many times. The chain employs TRBV11-2 and TRBJ2-5; no firm D call. The CDR3 length is 15 residues. V gave up 3 bases and J gave up 1 base, with 12 bases separating them. Germline V lookup: CDR1 SGHAT, CDR2 FQNNGV. CDR3 nucleotides: TGTGCCAGCAGCTTTTTCCTAGGGCCCCAAGAGACCCAGTACTTC. This translates into CASSFFLGPQETQYF.

This clonotype occurred many times. This chain joins TRBV5-1 and TRBJ2-7, with 10 bases aligning to TRBD2. Germline CDR1 reads SGHRS; CDR2 reads YFSETQ. This CDR3 contains 15 residues. The V segment lost 0 bases and the J segment 3 bases; nucleotides outside the gene matches: 3. CDR3 sequence (DNA): TGCGCCAGCAGCTTGGACCCTAGCGGGGGCTACGAGCAGTACTTC. This gives the protein CASSLDPSGGYEQYF.

The V and J genes are TRBV28 and TRBJ2-7; D is undetermined. CDR1 is MDHEN and CDR2 is SYDVKM in the germline V gene. Trimming pared 6 bases from V and 3 bases from J, leaving 12 bases between. CDR3 length: 13 residues. This CDR3 reads CASSRRAHYEQYF. CDR3 bases: TGTGCCAGCAGCCGCCGGGCCCACTACGAGCAGTACTTC.

V gene TRBV28 combines with J gene TRBJ2-7; D not certain. V dropped 3 bases and J dropped 4 bases, with 10 bases sitting between them. Germline V gene sequence: CDR1 MDHEN, CDR2 SYDVKM. The CDR3 extends over 13 amino acids. The CDR3 sequence is CASSFRLKYEQYF. The CDR3, as DNA: TGTGCCAGCAGTTTTAGACTCAAGTACGAGCAGTACTTC.

This clonotype was seen more than once but under ten times. The rearrangement links TRBV6-1 to TRBJ1-2; D not certain. V lost 6 bases, J lost 8 bases, and 13 bases lay in between. CDR1 and CDR2 (germline): MNHNS, SASEGT. The CDR3 is 12 amino acids. The CDR3 loop reads CASSGSWGGYTF. In DNA form, the CDR3 reads TGTGCCAGCAGCGGGTCGTGGGGAGGCTACACCTTC.

CDR3 DNA: TGTGCCTGGAGTCCCCCACAGAATGGGGGGTTATACGAGCAGTACTTC. This gives the protein CAWSPPQNGGLYEQYF. This chain links TRBV30 with TRBJ2-7; D is possibly TRBD2 (6 bases). The CDR3 contains 16 residues. V shed 2 bases and J shed 4 bases, with 21 bases lying between them. Germline values: CDR1 GTSNPN, CDR2 SVGIG (reference sequence).

The table lists this clonotype with many counts. The chain combines TRBV6-2 or TRBV6-3 with TRBJ2-2; 7 nucleotides line up with TRBD2. Germline V CDR1 and CDR2: MNHEY, SVGEGT. J lost 3 bases, V lost 2 bases, and 9 bases had no gene match. The CDR3 totals 17 residues. The CDR3: CASSYIMAGVHTGELFF. Written as DNA, the CDR3 is TGTGCCAGCAGTTACATTATGGCGGGAGTGCACACCGGGGAGCTGTTTTTT.

In this sample, this clonotype turned up many times. This chain connects TRBV7-9 to TRBJ2-5; no clear D. CDR3 length: 14 residues. V was trimmed by 2 bases and J by 1 base, leaving 8 bases between them. Per germline, CDR1 SEHNR and CDR2 FQNEAQ (reference sequence). The CDR3 spells CASSLTTLQETQYF. DNA for the CDR3: TGTGCCAGCAGCTTAACGACACTCCAAGAGACCCAGTACTTC.

The V gene is TRBV13, the J gene TRBJ1-2; D perhaps matches TRBD1 (5 bases). The V end lost 4 bases, the J end lost 8 bases, and 17 bases lay between the germline ends. CDR3 length: 14 amino acids. Germline CDR1 PRHDT, CDR2 FYEKMQ (reference sequence). Here the CDR3 DNA reads TGTGCCAGCAGCTCCGGGACCGCAGGCTACGGCTACACCTTC. This gives the protein CASSSGTAGYGYTF. Full variable domain (remainder filled in from reference TRBV13 and TRBJ1-2): AAGVIQSPRHLIKEKRETATLKCYPIPRHDTVYWYQQGPGQDPQFLISFYEKMQSDKGSIPDRFSAQQFSDYHSELNMSSLELGDSALYFCASSSGTAGYGYTFGSGTRLTVV.